This TCR beta chain was sequenced during a study of cytomegalovirus exposure and HLA in healthy donors (TCRdb year 2017). Regarding the study in general: An earlier analysis of 587 of the donors reported about 280 Gb of sequence data and 95 million to 120 million unique TCR beta sequences obtained from roughly 170 million T cells. Roughly 5 DR-DQ haplotypes were handled as single units for association and clustering, since linkage in the cohort was strong. Genome-wide SNP genotypes for about 65% of the 666 donors were used in a later genetic analysis, which treated that subset as a discovery cohort. To predict cytomegalovirus infection status, the study combined high-throughput TCR immunosequencing, statistical association of individual TCRs with disease status, and machine learning. In the later analysis, no new phenotypic data were used to find candidate immune exposures; instead, reliance was placed on TCR beta sequences and their occurrence across donors. Class I and class II HLA loci were covered by the typing at four-digit resolution. The genetic ancestry cluster associated with self-reported Caucasian donors included about 81% of the approximately 400 genotyped donors. Across approximately 400 genotyped donors of the cohort, an average of approximately 200,000 unique TCR beta nucleotide sequences per donor were sequenced, and approximately 19% of those sequences were non-productive. The number of typed donors differed by locus: about 620-640 for A, B, C, DRB1 and DQB1; 500 to 550 for DQA1; 606 for DPA1; and roughly 450 for DPB1. An earlier analysis of several hundred of the donors applied high-throughput TCR beta sequencing to assess whether each TCR beta V gene segment acted as functional or pseudogenic. In a later analysis, previously published TCR beta repertoires from 666 donors were re-analyzed and high-resolution HLA genotyping was added so that TCR occurrence patterns could be studied. Donor age, sex, ethnicity and CMV serostatus were collected together with the repertoire data. Along with the 666-subject first cohort, a separate validation cohort of 120 different subjects was used. All discovery cohort repertoires had been generated using a single sequencing platform. Using immunosequencing, the study profiled T cell repertoires from approximately 700 subjects and related those repertoires to cytomegalovirus serostatus. Approximately 330 gigabases of sequencing data and around 80 million unique TCR sequences made up an early release that covered 500 to 700 HLA-typed donors. The study aimed to test whether cataloging public T cell receptors could reveal signatures of past pathogen exposure. Broad study findings and their caveats: In a later analysis, TCR association rates were found to vary across HLA loci, with the most associated TCRs seen for DRB1 alleles and the fewest for HLA-C alleles. CMV serostatus was the only immune exposure information available for the cohort. Compared with the roughly 600-donor mean, donors in an Asian-associated ancestry cluster had fewer N-insertions in productive TCRs, according to a later genetic analysis. Because the 87-base-pair reads could not distinguish some IMGT-functional V segments, including TRBV6-2 and TRBV6-3, those segments were excluded. HLA typing was unavailable for some donors at each locus, so association tests used only the typed subset. In a later analysis, several top co-occurrence clusters were reported to appear linked to parvovirus B19, influenza, CMV and Epstein-Barr virus. A group of highly shared sequence variants was considered likely to be a technical artifact of the sequencing pipeline. A further reported finding was that TCR beta sequences accurately predicted the HLA-A and HLA-B alleles for most subjects in the first cohort. In a later analysis, most CMV-associated TCR beta chains were found to appear HLA-restricted, with HLA associations seemingly driven largely by CMV exposure. In an earlier analysis of several hundred of the donors, most TCR beta V segments were observed in productive rearrangements about 87% or about 30% of the time, broadly matching IMGT annotations. Because counts were too low, roughly 18 rarely observed V segments, including chromosome 9 orphons, were left out of the earlier analysis of 500 to 650 of the donors. Linkage disequilibrium might explain the correlated functional status among segregating V segments, but an unknown experimental factor could not be ruled out. Specific HLA alleles were associated with over 15,000 TCR beta sequences at a false discovery rate of 0.05 in a later analysis. The presence/absence analyses assumed that sequencing depth was roughly uniform across donors, and that assumption may not be true. The classifier was reported to diagnose cytomegalovirus status with high specificity and sensitivity in both the original and validation cohorts. The authors suggested that the approach could potentially be generalized to other disease states and immunological phenotypes. In vitro tests confirmed that a few of the cytomegalovirus-associated TCR beta chains recognize cytomegalovirus antigens. Assigning TCR associations to individual alleles was difficult when HLA alleles, especially DR and DQ, strongly co-occurred. V-gene and J-gene trimming of TCR beta chains was associated with a missense DCLRE1C variant in a later genetic analysis, and the association was replicated in an independent cohort. The cohort was sequenced for TCR beta chains only, and without alpha or paired-chain data the features that could be detected were limited. In a later analysis, HLA-associated TCR beta chains were found to be more clonally expanded and to have lower generation probabilities than equally common non-associated chains. Most TCR sequences were observed very rarely across donors, whereas some public TCRs were present in many individuals. In the study, roughly 160 TCR beta chains were listed as associated with cytomegalovirus.

The cohort was made up of around 720 healthy bone marrow donors. All cohort members were sampled while nominally healthy, although unrecorded immune exposures were likely present. The donor tested CMV seropositive and was one of the 289 seropositive cohort members. A peripheral blood sample was provided by each donor, and peripheral blood mononuclear cells were used for TCR beta sequencing. Genomic DNA extraction from the blood cell samples was performed with the Qiagen DNeasy Blood Extraction Kit. As regards this clone: What antigen it recognizes has not been identified. No clone much larger than this one lies a single base away; base qualities are absent.

Receptor amplification or capture employed the immunoSEQ multiplex PCR assay. For the multiplex PCR, a mixture combining 60 forward primers for TCR Vbeta segments and 13 reverse primers for TCR Jbeta segments was used. The CDR3 region of rearranged TCR beta genes was amplified from genomic DNA by a multiplex PCR assay. On the Illumina HiSeq System, the amplified TCR beta libraries were sequenced as 87-base-pair reads. Per the original workflow: A later analysis tallied around 82 million unique TCR beta chains across the 550 to 850 repertoires, and some 12 million of those chains were shared by two or more donors. Raw reads were error-corrected and collapsed into unique sequences with a nearest-neighbor algorithm that merged closely related sequences to remove PCR and sequencing errors. Alignment of CDR3 sequences to IMGT reference sequences was used to assign V, D and J gene segments. For a sequence to be retained, at least a six-nucleotide match to both a V gene segment and a J gene segment was required. A rearrangement counted as productive if the CDR3 had no stop codons and remained in frame with V and J, and every other rearrangement counted as non-productive. Following IMGT convention, CDR3 was defined as the stretch from the second conserved V-encoded cysteine to the conserved J-encoded phenylalanine. In an earlier analysis of some 550 of the donors, sequences lacking an unambiguous match to a single V gene segment were excluded. An earlier analysis of 450 to 650 of the donors called V segments functional above 56.7% productive rearrangements and segregating when the between-donor standard deviation exceeded 5%. A statistical classification framework was built for diagnosing cytomegalovirus status from the catalog of TCR beta chain sequences. In a later analysis, TCR nucleotide sequences were compared against IMGT/GENE-DB human TR gene sequences so that V and J genes could be assigned. Using the TCRdist pipeline, a later analysis assigned CDR3 sequences along with most-parsimonious VDJ recombination scenarios. A later analysis defined each TCR beta chain by its CDR3 amino acid sequence plus V-gene family, and excluded reads lacking a unique V-gene family. In a later analysis, around 600 highly shared, low-generation-probability nucleotide sequences were removed to address suspected cross-contamination and a sequencing artifact. In a later analysis, a clonal expansion index was calculated for each public chain from normalized within-repertoire ranks of inferred template counts. Generation probabilities in a later analysis came from a VDJ recombination model fitted to out-of-frame rearrangements, and those results were checked against IGoR. In a later analysis, hypergeometric tests were used to score TCR-TCR, TCR-HLA and TCR-CMV co-occurrence, with a repertoire-size bias correction applied to TCR pairs. A later analysis estimated false discovery rates by permuting HLA or CMV assignments 20 times. In a later analysis, co-occurring TCRs were grouped with DBSCAN, and TCRdist sequence similarity was added when clustering was performed within HLA-allele-positive subsets. Repertoires with fewer than 30,000 or more than 120,000 public chains were left out of co-occurrence clustering, as were a handful of repertoires with anomalous nucleotide sharing. As stored in TCRdb, this immuneACCESS dataset retains in-frame rearrangements with V and J assigned. A fraction of the clones does not appear; measured against another copy, unresolved V genes explain less than half of the discrepancy, and the remainder lacks a known reason. Clone size and V and J calls were adopted from that table, with D and trimming inferred from the DNA. This sample comprises more than 110,000 clones, around 82% of them detected only once. The ten largest clones represent around 7% of the sample.

The junction carries 19 bases between V and J, which are trimmed by 3 bases and 4 bases respectively. Spanning cysteine to phenylalanine, the CDR3 consists of 18 amino acids. Only the CDR3 portion is preserved as DNA: 54 bases, with reading frame beginning at the first base. CDR1 LNHDA and CDR2 SQIVND are derived from the germline V gene (reference sequence). The sequence was collected from a man between 35 and 55 years old in good health and CMV-seropositive. Material for sequencing was PBMCs. The V gene is TRBV19 and the J gene is TRBJ2-6, and possibly TRBD1, on 6 matching bases. The sequenced DNA: TGTGCCAGTAGTATGTTCGGCACCCAGGGGTCCGGGGCCAACGTCCTGACTTTC. It translates to CASSMFGTQGSGANVLTF. Where the CDR3 stops, the reference TRBV19 and TRBJ2-6 genes take over; the full variable domain is DGGITQSPKYLFRKEGQNVTLSCEQNLNHDAMYWYRQDPGQGLRLIYYSQIVNDFQKGDIAEGYSVSREKKESFPLTVTSAQKNPTAFYLCASSMFGTQGSGANVLTFGAGSRLTVL.